This TCR beta chain was sequenced for a study of blood T cell repertoires in COVID-19. Study-level information: Specimens from acute and convalescent COVID-19 originated in the United States, Italy and Spain. Sources were T cells, B-cell-depleted T cells, or PBMCs; the material itself was cDNA or gDNA.

Measured with immunoSEQ multiplex PCR; TCRdb has only the in-frame clones, and not every one. The sample lists more than 95,000 clones; around 87% were seen once. The CDR3 consists of 16 residues. In germline, CDR1 is SGHRS, CDR2 YFSETQ. Trimming pared 1 base from V and 0 bases from J, leaving 11 bases between. V usage is TRBV5-1 and J usage is TRBJ1-3; D gene unclear. The TCR sequence derives from a human donor in a cohort sampled during active COVID-19. The sequencing input was peripheral blood. DNA for the CDR3: TGCGCCAGCAGCTTGTGGGAGGGTCTCTCTGGAAACACCATATATTTT. Protein sequence: CASSLWEGLSGNTIYF.